The text below deals with one T cell receptor (beta chain). Its specific antigen is unknown. Qualities for individual bases were not recorded, and no much larger clone is one base off. The data derive from a study of vaccination effects on CD4 cells after COVID-19 (dated by TCRdb to between 2021 and 2024). Looking at the study overall: The ViraFEST assay stimulated PBMC with viral peptide pools and then used TCR sequencing to identify antigen-specific CD4+ T cell clonotypes by expansion. Post-vaccine samples across the study were collected a median of 72 days after the second dose, with a range of 14 to 241. Each well held over 1.5 million PBMC cultured in IMDM containing around 5% human AB serum, about 10 IU/ml IL-2 and gentamicin, along with about 10 ug/ml peptides. SARS-CoV-2 spike-specific CD4+ TCR repertoires were compared before and after mRNA vaccination in COVID-19 convalescent patients and in infection-naive vaccine recipients. Altogether, approximately 10 COVID-19 convalescent patients and 4 SARS-CoV-2-naive healthy vaccine recipients made up the full study. Cultures from other donors in the study were sequenced using the Oncomine TCR Beta short-read assay on an Illumina iSeq 100. The study at large found these results: In healthy vaccine recipients, vaccine-induced clones were almost all SARS-CoV-2 mono-reactive, with only 1 of 255 being cross-reactive with common cold coronaviruses. Clones induced by infection and clones induced by vaccination both contracted markedly at late timepoints after vaccination, which fits with T cell responses waning over time. Limitations of the study were the small number of convalescent patients and the absence of early post-infection timepoints.

After less than eleven days of culture, CD4+ T cells were isolated with the EasySep CD4+ T cell isolation kit. Each participant got two doses of an mRNA SARS-CoV-2 vaccine, either BNT162b2 or mRNA-1273. None of the healthy vaccine recipients had a prior SARS-CoV-2 infection, which was confirmed by nucleocapsid antibody tests that came back negative both before and after vaccination. Half of the culture medium was replaced with fresh IL-2-containing medium on days 3 and 7. Each peptide stimulation condition was cultured in triplicate wells unless otherwise noted. Using Ficoll-Paque Plus gradient centrifugation, PBMC were separated from whole blood and then either used fresh or cryopreserved at -140C. Genomic DNA was extracted from cultured CD4+ T cells with the QIAamp micro DNA kit. Library generation was performed with the immunoSEQ multiplex PCR assay. DNA from the cultured, isolated CD4+ T cells was subjected to TCR beta CDR3 sequencing. The paper's data handling went like this. Non-productive TCR sequences were discarded, and reads were trimmed to the CDR3 region, with only CDR3s of 7 or more amino acids retained. The MANAFEST web app was used to pick out antigen-specific clonotypes by comparing their expansion in peptide wells with that in reference cultures. Positive clones required FDR<0.05 expansion versus reference and all other wells, odds ratio above 5, and frequency above 0.1% in two replicate wells. A clonotype was defined as cross-reactive if the clonotype was significantly expanded both in SARS-CoV-2 spike wells and in at least one common cold coronavirus spike condition. CDR3 similarity was assessed by Levenshtein distance with the stringdist R package, and unrooted trees were built with ape in R 3.6.1. The table was pulled from immuneACCESS by TCRdb, which kept in-frame rearrangements only. Such tables lose some clones; where checked, under half of the loss comes from unresolved V genes, and the rest has no known cause. V and J calls and clone size are copied from that table; D and trimming were computed from the DNA. The sample table lists just under 75,000 clones, nearly 75% of them with a count of one. Of the sample, about 2% is held by the ten largest clones.

There are 17 amino acids in the CDR3, from cysteine to phenylalanine inclusive. The entry retains the CDR3 DNA only, 51 bases that are in frame from base 1. At the junction V is shortened by 3 bases and J by 0 bases, with 11 bases in between. CDR1 is given as KGHDR and CDR2 as SFDVKD, both from the germline V gene. This TCR came from a human donor who received a COVID-19 vaccine. Source: CD4+ T cells from PBMCs cultured without peptide, taken after COVID-19 vaccination. The rearranged segments are TRBV24-1 and TRBJ2-6, and TRBD2 may be the D gene, going by 5 matching bases. The sequenced DNA: TGTGCCACCAGTGATAGTGGACGGGGCTCTGGGGCCAACGTCCTGACTTTC. It translates as CATSDSGRGSGANVLTF.